This T cell receptor (beta chain) derives from a study of T cell responses to AZD1222 COVID-19 vaccine. General study points: As reported, nearly half of all spike-specific TCRs target variant regions that are unmutated. Clonal diversity was possibly underestimated; the donors were predominantly white British and more often female. Seropositive at baseline were only a handful of AZD1222 recipients.

Using immunoSEQ multiplex PCR, the repertoire was profiled, and TCRdb retains in-frame clones only, with some absent. The repertoire consists of 100,000 or so clones, with 90% occurring once and the leading ten covering 1% to 1.5%. This CDR3 contains 13 residues. Germline V gene sequence: CDR1 SGHTA, CDR2 FQGNSA. V shed 5 bases and J 4 bases; nucleotides not matched to a gene: 4. This clone was detected once. Its antigen is unidentified. This chain links TRBV7-2 with TRBJ1-2; 7 nucleotides line up with TRBD1. The material sequenced was peripheral blood, taken on day 0 of AZD1222 vaccination. The receptor was derived from an adult in good health. Here the CDR3 reads CASSPRDSYGYTF. The CDR3 coding sequence is TGTGCCAGCAGCCCCAGGGACAGCTATGGCTACACCTTC.